These T cell receptor beta chains were read from a single sample in a study of blood T cell repertoires in COVID-19. TCRdb keeps only in-frame clones here, not all; method: immunoSEQ multiplex PCR. The sample has 20,000 to 25,000 clones; roughly 84% are singletons. The sample was peripheral blood. These receptors originate from a man aged 70 or older with acute or convalescent COVID-19. Each CDR3 is given with its conserved first and last residue. The D gene is left open where the match is weak. The size of a clone is reported for some rows only, either as once, few or many, or as a class for expanded clones.

TGTGCCAGCAGCTGGCGGGGGGGGCGGAATGAGCAGTTCTTC | CASSWRGGRNEQFF | . | TRBJ2-1 | TRBD2 | TRBV7-6
TGTGCCAGCAGTGGCCGGGTTCCTACCGAAAAACTGTTTTTT | CASSGRVPTEKLFF | . | TRBJ1-4 | . | TRBV27
TGTGCCAGCAGTGAACGACAGAACACCGGGGAGCTGTTTTTT | CASSERQNTGELFF | . | TRBJ2-2 | . | TRBV2
TGTGCCTGGAGTCTGGGACAGGGTGTAAGCTACGAGCAGTACTTC | CAWSLGQGVSYEQYF | . | TRBJ2-7 | TRBD1 | TRBV30
TGCGCCAGCAGCTTGGCCGTGTCTGAGCGGGAGACCCAGTACTTC | CASSLAVSERETQYF | few | TRBJ2-5 | . | TRBV5-1
TGTGCCAGCAGCCCCCAGGGATCGACAGGAGTGAACTACGAGCAGTACTTC | CASSPQGSTGVNYEQYF | . | TRBJ2-7 | . | TRBV9
TGTGCCAGCAGCGTAGGAACAGGGATGGGACGAGGCGAGCAGTACTTC | CASSVGTGMGRGEQYF | . | TRBJ2-7 | . | TRBV9
TGTGCCAGCAGCTTATCACAGGTGAACACTGAAGCTTTCTTT | CASSLSQVNTEAFF | . | TRBJ1-1 | . | TRBV5-4
TGTGCCAGCAGCCAAGATGCGAGAGCCGAGACCCAGTACTTC | CASSQDARAETQYF | . | TRBJ2-5 | . | TRBV3-1/TRBV3-2
TGTGCCAGCAGCAATCAGGGATCTGGGGCCAACGTCCTGACTTTC | CASSNQGSGANVLTF | few | TRBJ2-6 | . | TRBV7-9
TGTGCCAGCAGTTACTACACAAACAATGAGCAGTTCTTC | CASSYYTNNEQFF | . | TRBJ2-1 | . | TRBV6-2/TRBV6-3
TGCGCCAGCAGCAGGTCGGAGGAAAGTCAGCCCCAGCATTTT | CASSRSEESQPQHF | . | TRBJ1-5 | . | TRBV4-1
TGCAGTGCTAGGGACTCCTACATTCAGTACTTC | CSARDSYIQYF | . | TRBJ2-4 | . | TRBV20-1
TGTGCCAGTAGCAATACACTGAACACTGAAGCTTTCTTT | CASSNTLNTEAFF | . | TRBJ1-1 | . | TRBV19
TGCGCCAGCAGCCAAGGAGGGGGTTCATCAATTAGGCCCCAGCATTTT | CASSQGGGSSIRPQHF | . | TRBJ1-5 | . | TRBV4-1
TGCGCCAGCAGCTTGGAAGCCCCAGGGGCAGATACGCAGTATTTT | CASSLEAPGADTQYF | . | TRBJ2-3 | . | TRBV5-1
TGCGCCAGCAGCCAAGATCGGGCGACAGGGGGCGCCCCCTACGAGCAGTACTTC | CASSQDRATGGAPYEQYF | . | TRBJ2-7 | TRBD1 | TRBV4-1
TGTGCCAGCAGCCGTCGACCCAGGGACACAGATACGCAGTATTTT | CASSRRPRDTDTQYF | . | TRBJ2-3 | . | TRBV7-9
TGTGCCACGGGGGGAGCTGAAGCTTTCTTT | CATGGAEAFF | . | TRBJ1-1 | . | TRBV19
TGTGCCACCAGCAGAGAGATTGGGCAGAACTATGGCTACACCTTC | CATSREIGQNYGYTF | . | TRBJ1-2 | . | TRBV15
TGTGCCAGCAGCCGCCTCTGGAGCCGAAGGAACACTGAAGCTTTCTTT | CASSRLWSRRNTEAFF | few | TRBJ1-1 | . | TRBV28
TGTGCCAGCTCACCATGGGACAGGGTGCCGGAGTACACCGGGGAGCTGTTTTTT | CASSPWDRVPEYTGELFF | . | TRBJ2-2 | TRBD1 | TRBV18
TGTGCCAGCTCACCAGGCAGCTCTGGGGCCAACGTCCTGACTTTC | CASSPGSSGANVLTF | . | TRBJ2-6 | . | TRBV18
TGTGCCAGCAGTGCGGGACAGCTCAACTATGGCTACACCTTC | CASSAGQLNYGYTF | once | TRBJ1-2 | TRBD1 | TRBV27
TGTGCCAGACTCCAGCCGGGGGGAGACGCAGATACGCAGTATTTT | CARLQPGGDADTQYF | . | TRBJ2-3 | TRBD2 | TRBV27
TGTGCCAGCAGCTTACTAAGGGGGACTGGGAGGGTCGATGAGCAGTTCTTC | CASSLLRGTGRVDEQFF | . | TRBJ2-1 | . | TRBV11-3
TGTGCCAGTAATAGAGGACGGGGGGGCCCGAACACCGGGGAGCTGTTTTTT | CASNRGRGGPNTGELFF | few | TRBJ2-2 | TRBD2 | TRBV19
TGCAGCGTTGAGCGAGAAGGGGGCGACTACAATGAGCAGTTCTTC | CSVEREGGDYNEQFF | . | TRBJ2-1 | TRBD1 | TRBV29-1
TGTGCCAGCTCACTGGGGCTTAATGAAAAACTGTTTTTT | CASSLGLNEKLFF | . | TRBJ1-4 | . | TRBV18
TGTGCCAGCAGTGAAGTGGGGCTATGGTTAGGGACCCAGTACTTC | CASSEVGLWLGTQYF | . | TRBJ2-5 | . | TRBV6-1
TGTGCCATCAGTGAGTCTATACTAGTTGCCTACGAGCAGTACTTC | CAISESILVAYEQYF | . | TRBJ2-7 | . | TRBV10-3
TGTGCCAGCAGTCCACGGACTAGCGGGAGTCGCCGTCCCATCACGCAGTATTTT | CASSPRTSGSRRPITQYF | . | TRBJ2-3 | TRBD2 | TRBV6-2/TRBV6-3
TGTGCCACCCGACCCCCGGGAGGAGAAGATACGCAGTATTTT | CATRPPGGEDTQYF | . | TRBJ2-3 | TRBD2 | TRBV7-6
TGTGCCAGCAGCCAAGATGGAGACAGGGGGTTACTAGATGGCTACACCTTC | CASSQDGDRGLLDGYTF | . | TRBJ1-2 | TRBD1 | TRBV3-1/TRBV3-2
TGCGCCAGCAGCCAAGAAGGAGACCCTAGCACAGATACGCAGTATTTT | CASSQEGDPSTDTQYF | . | TRBJ2-3 | . | TRBV4-1